Each of the 20 T cell receptor beta chains below was sequenced from the same sample in a study of cytotoxic CD8 clonotypes in ibrutinib-treated CLL. Assay used: immunoSEQ multiplex PCR; TCRdb lists only in-frame clones, some missing. In the table there are some 150,000 clones, 79% of which are singletons. This sample comprised PBMCs, obtained after 12 months of ibrutinib treatment. Every receptor here comes from a human donor with chronic lymphocytic leukemia.

V is TRBV18 and J is TRBJ2-7; weak D call: TRBD2 (6 bases). This CDR3 is built from 13 residues. CDR1 KGHSH and CDR2 LQKENI come from the germline V gene. V was pared by 2 bases and J by 6 bases, with 11 bases between. The CDR3 sequence is CASSPGRDREQYF. CDR3 nucleotides: TGTGCCAGCTCACCAGGGCGGGATCGCGAGCAGTACTTC.

The J gene is TRBJ2-5, the V gene TRBV4-1; TRBD2 is a possible D gene (6 bases). Trimming stripped 4 bases from V and 5 bases from J, with 20 bases between. The germline V gene has CDR1 MGHRA and CDR2 YSYEKL. This CDR3 comprises 16 residues. DNA of the CDR3: TGCGCCAGCAGCCGGACCACACTAGCCATCCCTGAGACCCAGTACTTC. This sequence encodes CASSRTTLAIPETQYF.

The CDR3 here is CASSPLEDILRGYTF. CDR3 bases: TGTGCCAGCTCACCACTGGAGGATATCCTGCGAGGCTACACCTTC. V gene TRBV18 combines with J gene TRBJ1-2; no reliable D call. Trimming pared 1 base from V and 8 bases from J, leaving 17 bases between. This CDR3 is built from 15 residues. The germline V gene has CDR1 KGHSH and CDR2 LQKENI.

This rearrangement joins TRBV28 to TRBJ2-1, with D unresolved. The CDR3 is made up of 18 amino acids. V lost 3 bases to trimming and J lost 0 bases, with 18 bases between them. Germline V gene data show CDR1 as MDHEN and CDR2 as SYDVKM. CDR3 nucleotides: TGTGCCAGCAGTTTGTATACAGCGCGTCGAGACTCCTACAATGAGCAGTTCTTC. Its protein is CASSLYTARRDSYNEQFF.

This chain joins TRBV4-3 and TRBJ2-7; D might be TRBD2 (5 bases). The CDR3 covers 17 residues. The V gene's germline CDR1 is LGHNA and CDR2 YSLEER. V lost 0 bases and J lost 1, with 16 bases in between. The CDR3 spells CASSQDATEATSYEQYF. CDR3 in DNA: TGCGCCAGCAGCCAAGATGCTACGGAGGCAACGTCCTACGAGCAGTACTTC.

This clone was counted between two and nine times. The chain uses TRBV10-1 and TRBJ2-2, with a weak D call TRBD1 (6 bases). Trimming left V 2 bases short and J 5 bases short, with 9 bases between. Germline CDR1 reads WNHNN; CDR2 reads SYGVQD (reference sequence). This CDR3 spans 14 amino acids. CDR3 loop: CASSEMGTTGELFF. Written as DNA, the CDR3 is TGCGCCAGCAGTGAGATGGGGACAACCGGGGAGCTGTTTTTT.

This rearrangement joins TRBV7-9 to TRBJ1-4; D possibly corresponds to TRBD1 (5 bases). V was pared by 5 bases and J by 6 bases, with 10 bases between. Germline assignment: CDR1 SEHNR and CDR2 FQNEAQ (reference sequence). The CDR3 sequence is 13 residues long. CDR3 loop: CASSRGRHEKLFF. The CDR3 DNA sequence: TGTGCCAGCAGCAGGGGACGGCATGAAAAACTGTTTTTT. The complete variable domain, with remaining parts taken from reference TRBV7-9 and TRBJ1-4, reads DTGVSQNPRHKITKRGQNVTFRCDPISEHNRLYWYRQTLGQGPEFLTYFQNEAQLEKSRLLSDRFSAERPKGSFSTLEIQRTEQGDSAMYLCASSRGRHEKLFFGSGTQLSVL.

DNA for the CDR3: TGTGCCAGCAGTCTAACGGGGGTAATTCAGGAAAAACTGTTTTTT. Translated, it gives CASSLTGVIQEKLFF. The V call is TRBV28, the J call TRBJ1-4; possible D gene TRBD1, 5 bases. The CDR3 is 15 residues long. Germline V lookup: CDR1 MDHEN, CDR2 SYDVKM. V was clipped by 5 bases and J by 8 bases, with 18 bases between them.

The J gene is TRBJ2-1, the V gene TRBV9, with 9 positions matching TRBD2. V lost 6 bases, J lost 6 bases, and 7 bases stayed unmatched. The germline V gene encodes CDR1 SGDLS and CDR2 YYNGEE. This CDR3 region has 14 residues. The CDR3 loop reads CASKGGRGFNEQFF. CDR3 nucleotide sequence: TGTGCCAGCAAGGGCGGGAGGGGATTCAATGAGCAGTTCTTC.

This clone appeared a few times. The chain couples TRBV7-9 to TRBJ1-2; unclear D gene. The CDR3 is made up of 14 amino acids. The V end was cut by 4 bases, the J end by 4 bases, with 13 bases between. Germline-derived CDR1 and CDR2 are SEHNR and FQNEAQ (reference sequence). The CDR3 spells CASSSPGELYGYTF. Written as DNA, the CDR3 is TGTGCCAGCAGCTCCCCAGGAGAACTCTATGGCTACACCTTC.

The genes are TRBV5-4 and TRBJ2-1, with 10 bases aligning to TRBD1. This CDR3 comprises 13 residues. After removal of 4 bases from V and 7 bases from J, the junction contained 2 bases not matched to a gene. CDR1 and CDR2 (germline): SGHNT, YYREEE (reference sequence). The CDR3 loop is CASSRDRGNEQFF. DNA of the CDR3: TGTGCCAGCAGCAGGGACAGGGGTAATGAGCAGTTCTTC.

V is TRBV9 and J is TRBJ2-7; 8 bases map to TRBD2. CDR3 size: 16 residues. Unmatched junction bases numbered 15, after V lost 4 bases and J lost 6 bases. Germline values: CDR1 SGDLS, CDR2 YYNGEE. CDR3 region: CASSTQGRAGASEQYF. As DNA, the CDR3 is TGTGCCAGCAGCACCCAGGGCCGAGCGGGAGCAAGCGAGCAGTACTTC.

This clone has a single count. The chain is built from TRBV6-5 and TRBJ1-5, with TRBD1 matching over 8 bases. In germline, CDR1 is MNHEY, CDR2 SVGAGI. Unmatched junction bases numbered 7, after V lost 6 bases and J lost 3 bases. The CDR3 consists of 15 residues. This CDR3 reads CASSSDRGDNQPQHF. Here the CDR3 DNA reads TGTGCCAGCAGCAGTGACAGGGGTGACAATCAGCCCCAGCATTTT.

The V gene is TRBV19, the J gene TRBJ1-2; D is unresolved. The CDR3 has 13 amino acids. V lost 3 bases to trimming and J lost 7 bases, with 12 bases between them. Germline V CDR1 and CDR2: LNHDA, SQIVND (reference sequence). CDR3: CASSMGGQRGYTF. CDR3 DNA sequence: TGTGCCAGTAGTATGGGAGGGCAGCGTGGCTACACCTTC.

The rearrangement links TRBV7-2 to TRBJ2-1; a weak D match, TRBD2 (6 bases). The CDR3 length is 15 residues. Trimming took off 0 bases at V and 9 bases at J, with 15 bases between the two ends. Per the germline V gene, CDR1 is SGHTA and CDR2 is FQGNSA. CDR3: CASSLAGGGIGEQFF. The CDR3 coding sequence is TGTGCCAGCAGCTTAGCGGGAGGAGGAATAGGTGAGCAGTTCTTC. The variable domain in full, completed from reference TRBV7-2 and TRBJ2-1, reads GAGVSQSPSNKVTEKGKDVELRCDPISGHTALYWYRQSLGQGLEFLIYFQGNSAPDKSGLPSDRFSAERTGGSVSTLTIQRTQQEDSAVYLCASSLAGGGIGEQFFGPGTRLTVL.

The gene calls are TRBV19 and TRBJ2-5; D ambiguous. V lost 3 bases and J lost 4, with 18 bases in between. The germline gives CDR1 LNHDA, CDR2 SQIVND (reference sequence). This CDR3 comprises 16 residues. CDR3 coding DNA: TGTGCCAGTAGTATGCAGTTTGGTCCTACGGGAGAGACCCAGTACTTC. Translating it yields CASSMQFGPTGETQYF.

The chain employs TRBV7-2 and TRBJ2-1; D unclear. CDR1 is SGHTA, CDR2 FQGNSA, per germline. The CDR3 loop spans 15 amino acids. The V end was cut by 3 bases, the J end by 2 bases, with 11 bases between. CDR3 amino acids: CASSFLIQTYNEQFF. In DNA, the CDR3 is TGTGCCAGCAGCTTCTTAATACAGACCTACAATGAGCAGTTCTTC.

The rearrangement uses TRBV20-1 and TRBJ2-7; D unresolved. The CDR3 is made up of 11 amino acids. Trimming shortened V by 3 bases and J by 3 bases, and 6 bases separated the two germline ends. Germline assignment: CDR1 DFQATT and CDR2 SNEGSKA (reference sequence). The CDR3 bases are TGCAGTGCTAGGGCTCGCTACGAGCAGTACTTC. This translates into CSARARYEQYF.

CDR3 in amino acids: CASSGVFNTEAFF. DNA of the CDR3: TGTGCCAGCTCAGGGGTCTTTAACACTGAAGCTTTCTTT. This chain joins TRBV18 and TRBJ1-1; D remains ambiguous. V was pared by 5 bases and J by 2 bases, with 9 bases between. The germline CDR1 and CDR2 sequences are KGHSH and LQKENI. This CDR3 has 13 amino acids.

The chain joins TRBV4-3 to TRBJ2-7; possibly TRBD1 for D (6 bases). V was pared by 4 bases and J by 5 bases, with 18 bases between. The CDR3 runs 15 residues. Germline V gives CDR1 LGHNA, CDR2 YSLEER. In nucleotides, the CDR3 is TGCGCCAGCAGCCTCGACGGGACACCCGGTGACGAGCAGTACTTC. This gives the protein CASSLDGTPGDEQYF.